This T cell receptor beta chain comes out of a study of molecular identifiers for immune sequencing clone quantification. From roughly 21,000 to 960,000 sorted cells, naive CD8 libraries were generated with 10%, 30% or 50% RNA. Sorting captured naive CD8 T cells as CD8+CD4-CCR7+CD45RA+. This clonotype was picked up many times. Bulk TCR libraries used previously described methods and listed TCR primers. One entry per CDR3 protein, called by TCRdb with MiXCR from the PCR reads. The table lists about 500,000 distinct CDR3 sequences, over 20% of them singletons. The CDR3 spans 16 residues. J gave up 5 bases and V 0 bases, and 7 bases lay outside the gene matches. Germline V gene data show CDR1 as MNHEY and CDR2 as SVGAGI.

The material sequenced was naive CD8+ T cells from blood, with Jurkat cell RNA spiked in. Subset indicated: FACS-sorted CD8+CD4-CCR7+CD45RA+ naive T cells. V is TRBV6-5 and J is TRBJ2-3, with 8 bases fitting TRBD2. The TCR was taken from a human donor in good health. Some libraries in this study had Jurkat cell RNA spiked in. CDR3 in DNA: TGTGCCAGCAGTTACTCTGAACTAGCGGTTGGAGATACGCAGTATTTT. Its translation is CASSYSELAVGDTQYF.